The next 28 T cell receptor beta chains were all read from a single sample in a study of PD-L1 blockade in urothelial cancer. Profiling relied on immunoSEQ multiplex PCR, and the TCRdb table lists in-frame clones only, not all of them. The sample consists of just over 50,000 clones, about 86% of them appearing once. The material sequenced was PBMCs, taken around atezolizumab (anti-PD-L1) treatment. These TCRs come from a man aged 60 to 69 with urothelial cancer.

The V and J genes are TRBV5-1 and TRBJ1-3, with TRBD1 matching over 9 bases. V gave up 4 bases and J gave up 3 bases; unmatched junction bases: 5. The CDR3 loop spans 15 amino acids. Germline lookup yields CDR1 SGHRS and CDR2 YFSETQ. CDR3 sequence (DNA): TGCGCCAGCAGCCCTCGGACAGGGGATGGAAACACCATATATTTT. This encodes CASSPRTGDGNTIYF.

The count of this clone is one. The chain joins TRBV5-1 to TRBJ2-3; TRBD1 aligns across 7 bases. The CDR3 loop spans 16 amino acids. Per the germline V gene, CDR1 is SGHRS and CDR2 is YFSETQ. V was pared by 4 bases and J by 3 bases, with 11 bases of the junction left unmatched. CDR3 sequence (DNA): TGCGCCAGCAGCCATGGGACAGCCAAACCGACAGATACGCAGTATTTT. Its protein is CASSHGTAKPTDTQYF.

This chain uses TRBV10-3 with TRBJ1-6; the D gene is possibly TRBD1 (5 bases). The CDR3 is made up of 14 amino acids. The germline CDR1 and CDR2 sequences are ENHRY and SYGVKD. V lost 2 bases and J lost 13, with 15 bases in between. The chain's CDR3 is CAISEAYPGGPLHF. For the CDR3, the DNA is TGTGCCATCAGTGAGGCGTACCCCGGGGGGCCCCTCCACTTT.

The chain has TRBV2 and TRBJ2-2; 10 bases agree with TRBD1. The germline CDR1 and CDR2 sequences are SNHLY and FYNNEI. The CDR3 is 14 amino acids. The V segment lost 3 bases and the J segment 6 bases; nucleotides outside the gene matches: 1. Here the CDR3 DNA reads TGTGCCAGCAGTGATGGACAGGGGGCCGGGGAGCTGTTTTTT. This sequence encodes CASSDGQGAGELFF.

This chain links TRBV7-2 with TRBJ2-3; tentative D call: TRBD2 (5 bases). Trimming took 5 bases from V and 5 from J, leaving 8 bases between them. The CDR3 is 12 amino acids. The germline gives CDR1 SGHTA, CDR2 FQGNSA. The CDR3 region is CASSREGDTQYF. CDR3 coding DNA: TGTGCCAGCAGCCGAGAGGGAGATACGCAGTATTTT.

The chain carries TRBV2 and TRBJ2-1; D call uncertain. Germline CDR1 and CDR2: SNHLY and FYNNEI. V lost 4 bases and J 3 bases, leaving 16 bases between the germline ends. The CDR3 has 16 amino acids. Here the CDR3 DNA reads TGTGCCAGCAGTGGGCCCAGCGAGAGGAACTACAATGAGCAGTTCTTC. This translates into CASSGPSERNYNEQFF.

This clone was picked up a small number of times. The V and J genes are TRBV10-1 and TRBJ2-7; D unclear. Trimming took 2 bases from V and 3 from J, leaving 8 bases between them. The CDR3 contains 13 residues. Per the germline V gene, CDR1 is WNHNN and CDR2 is SYGVQD (reference sequence). The CDR3 DNA follows: TGCGCCAGCAGTGAGGACTCTTTCTACGAGCAGTACTTC. Translation: CASSEDSFYEQYF.

The chain employs TRBV7-2 and TRBJ2-5; possibly TRBD1 for D (6 bases). This CDR3 has 15 residues. Germline V gene data show CDR1 as SGHTA and CDR2 as FQGNSA. V lost 5 bases and J lost 5, with 18 bases in between. The CDR3, as DNA: TGTGCCAGCAGCGTAACAGGGTCTCAGGGGGAGACCCAGTACTTC. It is translated as CASSVTGSQGETQYF.

This chain links TRBV27 with TRBJ1-5; the match to TRBD1 covers 8 bases. Germline V gene lookup returns CDR1 MNHEY and CDR2 SMNVEV (reference sequence). V lost 3 bases, J lost 7 bases, and 5 bases stayed unmatched. This CDR3 spans 14 amino acids. The DNA of the CDR3 is TGTGCCAGCAGTTTTGACAGGGGTCGACAGCCCCAGCATTTT. Translation: CASSFDRGRQPQHF.

V is TRBV27 and J is TRBJ2-4, with TRBD2 identical over 12 bases. J was trimmed by 1 base and V by 6 bases; bases with no gene match: 4. The CDR3 spans 16 residues. Germline V gene sequence: CDR1 MNHEY, CDR2 SMNVEV (reference sequence). CDR3 DNA: TGTGCCAGCAGGCACGGGACTAGCGGGGCCAAAAACATTCAGTACTTC. As protein: CASRHGTSGAKNIQYF.

This clone was seen a handful of times. This chain links TRBV29-1 with TRBJ1-2; D uncertain. The CDR3 runs 10 residues. Germline-derived CDR1 and CDR2 are SQVTM and ANQGSEA. V was cut by 4 bases and J by 8 bases, with 8 bases left in between. CDR3 DNA sequence: TGCAGCGTTGTGGGCGACGGCTACACCTTC. Amino acid sequence: CSVVGDGYTF. The full variable domain, with the rest looked up from reference TRBV29-1 and TRBJ1-2, is SAVISQKPSRDICQRGTSLTIQCQVDSQVTMMFWYRQQPGQSLTLIATANQGSEATYESGFVIDKFPISRPNLTFSTLTVSNMSPEDSSIYLCSVVGDGYTFGSGTRLTVV.

The genes are TRBV5-1 and TRBJ2-2; possible D gene TRBD1, 7 bases. This CDR3 comprises 17 residues. Germline CDR1 is SGHRS and CDR2 is YFSETQ. The germline V and J ends were trimmed by 1 base and 4 bases, with 17 bases remaining between them. In DNA form, the CDR3 reads TGCGCCAGCAGCTTGCCGCGGCGGGACAGATTCACCGGGGAGCTGTTTTTT. Translation gives CASSLPRRDRFTGELFF.

The table lists this clone with a few counts. The chain recombines TRBV5-1 with TRBJ1-6; D possibly corresponds to TRBD1 (5 bases). CDR1 is SGHRS and CDR2 is YFSETQ in the germline V gene. The CDR3 has 13 amino acids. Trimming removed 0 bases from V and 9 bases from J, with 7 bases in between. The CDR3 DNA follows: TGCGCCAGCAGCTTGGCAGGGTTTTCACCCCTCCACTTT. This codes for CASSLAGFSPLHF.

The chain recombines TRBV11-3 with TRBJ2-1, with 7 bases matching TRBD1. This CDR3 is 20 amino acids long. Per germline, CDR1 SGHNT and CDR2 YENEEA. With V trimmed by 5 bases and J by 6 bases, 25 bases remained unmatched. The CDR3 nucleotides are TGTGCCAGCAGCCGTACACGGACAGGAGTCACGGTGGATTCCCCCAATGAGCAGTTCTTC. This codes for CASSRTRTGVTVDSPNEQFF. Full variable domain (remainder filled in from reference TRBV11-3 and TRBJ2-1): EAGVVQSPRYKIIEKKQPVAFWCNPISGHNTLYWYLQNLGQGPELLIRYENEEAVDDSQLPKDRFSAERLKGVDSTLKIQPAELGDSAVYLCASSRTRTGVTVDSPNEQFFGPGTRLTVL.

This chain links TRBV27 with TRBJ1-6, with D hard to call. Per the germline V gene, CDR1 is MNHEY and CDR2 is SMNVEV (reference sequence). V gave up 8 bases and J gave up 8 bases, with 10 bases separating them. The CDR3 length is 12 residues. The chain's CDR3 is CASSPGYSPLHF. CDR3 bases: TGTGCCAGCTCCCCGGGGTATTCACCCCTCCACTTT.

V and J are TRBV28 and TRBJ1-2, with 7 bases aligning to TRBD1. The junction had 11 bases not matched to a gene; V was cut back by 5 bases and J by 11 bases. There are 13 residues in the CDR3. Germline V gives CDR1 MDHEN, CDR2 SYDVKM. The CDR3 protein is CASSPRDSLIYTF. DNA for the CDR3: TGTGCCAGCAGTCCCAGGGACAGTCTGATATACACCTTC.

This clone turned up a few times. The chain joins TRBV9 to TRBJ1-3; TRBD1 agrees at 9 bases. The CDR3 spans 18 residues. V shed 2 bases and J 0 bases; nucleotides not matched to a gene: 9. CDR1 and CDR2 (germline): SGDLS, YYNGEE. The CDR3 loop reads CASSVGQGTVSSGNTIYF. DNA of the CDR3: TGTGCCAGCAGCGTCGGACAGGGGACTGTATCCTCTGGAAACACCATATATTTT.

Remarks on this clone: An end of the junction does not agree with germline; a read error may underlie this. The CDR3 loop reads CASSQTTGGGNEQFF. The DNA for the CDR3 is TGTGCTAGCAGCCAGACGACGGGAGGGGGCAATGAGCAGTTCTTC. The chain carries TRBV7-7 and TRBJ2-1; 8 bases are a match to TRBD2. This CDR3 contains 15 residues. The germline gives CDR1 SSHAT, CDR2 FNYEAQ (reference sequence). Based on the CDR3 plus reference TRBV7-7 and TRBJ2-1, the full variable domain is GAGVSQSPRYKVTKRGQDVTLRCDPISSHATLYWYQQALGQGPEFLTYFNYEAQPDKSGLPSDRFSAERPEGSISTLTIQRTEQRDSAMYRCASSQTTGGGNEQFFGPGTRLTVL.

The V and J genes are TRBV9 and TRBJ2-2; D is possibly TRBD2 (7 bases). The CDR3 is 19 residues long. Germline CDR1 reads SGDLS; CDR2 reads YYNGEE. V was cut by 3 bases and J by 1 base, with 22 bases left in between. The CDR3 DNA sequence: TGTGCCAGCAGCGGCGGGAGCCGAGGGGAGGGGGGGAACACCGGGGAGCTGTTTTTT. Encoded protein: CASSGGSRGEGGNTGELFF.

The genes are TRBV6-1 and TRBJ2-7; TRBD2 aligns across 9 bases. This CDR3 contains 15 residues. Trimming took 4 bases from V and 4 from J; bases not matched to a gene: 8. Per the germline V gene, CDR1 is MNHNS and CDR2 is SASEGT. CDR3 residues: CASSANSGSGYEQYF. The CDR3, as DNA: TGTGCCAGCAGTGCCAATAGCGGGAGTGGTTACGAGCAGTACTTC.

The chain carries TRBV29-1 and TRBJ1-1; D is undetermined. In germline, CDR1 is SQVTM, CDR2 ANQGSEA. V was cut by 0 bases and J by 5 bases, with 7 bases left in between. The CDR3 is 12 amino acids. In DNA form, the CDR3 reads TGCAGCGTTGAAGATCAGTCGACTGAAGCTTTCTTT. Protein sequence: CSVEDQSTEAFF.

J is TRBJ2-7 and V is TRBV28; D remains unclear. Germline CDR1 MDHEN, CDR2 SYDVKM. The CDR3 loop spans 15 amino acids. The V gene lost 7 bases and the J gene lost 3 bases, with 19 bases spanning the gap. CDR3 sequence: CASTLTIPGGYEQYF. In DNA, the CDR3 is TGTGCCAGCACCCTTACGATTCCAGGTGGCTACGAGCAGTACTTC.

The chain is built from TRBV28 and TRBJ1-3; D possibly corresponds to TRBD1 (5 bases). The ends were cut back, 3 bases at V and 2 bases at J, with 11 bases in the middle. CDR3 length: 15 residues. Germline values: CDR1 MDHEN, CDR2 SYDVKM. Written as DNA, the CDR3 is TGTGCCAGCAGTTTTGGCGGGGCGGCTGGAAACACCATATATTTT. Translation: CASSFGGAAGNTIYF.

The gene calls are TRBV6-6 and TRBJ1-2, with D uncertain. The germline V gene has CDR1 MNHNY and CDR2 SVGAGI (reference sequence). There are 13 residues in the CDR3. V dropped 6 bases and J dropped 2 bases, with 10 bases sitting between them. The CDR3 DNA sequence: TGTGCCAGCAGCCCCACCCAGAACTATGGCTACACCTTC. Translated, it gives CASSPTQNYGYTF.

This clone has only one observation. The chain links TRBV19 to TRBJ1-2; 7 nucleotides agree with TRBD1. Losses at the gene ends were 5 bases for V and 5 bases for J; bases not matched to a gene: 5. The CDR3 has 13 amino acids. Germline-derived CDR1 and CDR2 are LNHDA and SQIVND (reference sequence). This CDR3 reads CASSLRDRYGYTF. Written as DNA, the CDR3 is TGTGCCAGTAGTTTACGGGACAGATATGGCTACACCTTC.

The chain joins TRBV10-1 to TRBJ2-7, with D tentatively TRBD1 (5 bases). Germline CDR1 reads WNHNN; CDR2 reads SYGVQD (reference sequence). The CDR3 is 15 residues long. V lost 0 bases to trimming and J lost 5 bases, with 14 bases between them. The CDR3 DNA is TGCGCCAGCAGTGAGTCGATGGCCAGGGCCCACGAGCAGTACTTC. Amino acid sequence: CASSESMARAHEQYF.

This chain links TRBV29-1 with TRBJ2-1; D perhaps matches TRBD1 (9 bases). Per germline, CDR1 SQVTM and CDR2 ANQGSEA. The CDR3 totals 15 residues. V was cut by 7 bases and J by 8 bases, with 24 bases left in between. The CDR3 loop is CSAGGAGTGRHEQFF. CDR3 nucleotides: TGCAGCGCCGGGGGGGCCGGGACAGGGCGGCATGAGCAGTTCTTC.

This chain joins TRBV6-5 and TRBJ2-5; weak D call: TRBD2 (5 bases). The CDR3 consists of 14 residues. Germline CDR1 MNHEY, CDR2 SVGAGI. V lost 4 bases and J 5 bases, leaving 14 bases between the germline ends. The CDR3 sequence is CASSSPLAIETQYF. Here the CDR3 DNA reads TGTGCCAGCAGTTCCCCGCTAGCCATTGAGACCCAGTACTTC.